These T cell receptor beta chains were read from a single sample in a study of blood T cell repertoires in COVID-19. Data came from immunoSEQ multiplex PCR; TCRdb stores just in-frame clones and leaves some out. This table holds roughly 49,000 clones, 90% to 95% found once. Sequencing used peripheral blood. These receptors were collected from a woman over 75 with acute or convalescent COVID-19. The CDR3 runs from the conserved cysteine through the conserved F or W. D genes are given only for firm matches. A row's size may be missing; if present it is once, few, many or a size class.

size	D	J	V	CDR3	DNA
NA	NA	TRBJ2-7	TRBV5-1	CASSLDSTGTYEQYF	TGCGCCAGCAGCTTGGACTCGACGGGAACCTACGAGCAGTACTTC
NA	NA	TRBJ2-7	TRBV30	CAWINREDSHYEQYF	TGTGCCTGGATCAATAGAGAGGACAGTCATTACGAGCAGTACTTC
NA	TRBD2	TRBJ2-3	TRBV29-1	CSEVRGEAYTQYF	TGCAGCGAGGTCCGGGGGGAGGCTTATACGCAGTATTTT
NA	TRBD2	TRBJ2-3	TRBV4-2	CASSQDPSGSPDTQYF	TGTGCCAGCAGCCAAGATCCTAGCGGGAGCCCCGATACGCAGTATTTT
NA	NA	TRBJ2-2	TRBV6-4	CASSPDPWTRPNTGELFF	TGTGCCAGCAGTCCGGATCCATGGACTCGCCCGAACACCGGGGAGCTGTTTTTT
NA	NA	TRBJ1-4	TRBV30	CAWSTGGREKLFF	TGTGCCTGGAGTACCGGGGGAAGGGAAAAACTGTTTTTT
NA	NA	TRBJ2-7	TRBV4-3	CASSQNTGRYEQYF	TGCGCCAGCAGCCAAAACACAGGGCGCTACGAGCAGTACTTC
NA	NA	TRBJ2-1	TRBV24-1	CATSEGSYNEQFF	TGTGCCACCAGTGAGGGCAGTTACAATGAGCAGTTCTTC
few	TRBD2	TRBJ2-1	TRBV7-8	CASSPYRTLAGVRRNEQFF	TGTGCCAGCAGCCCTTACCGAACTCTAGCGGGAGTTCGAAGGAATGAGCAGTTCTTC
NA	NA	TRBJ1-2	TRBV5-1	CASSLEGDYGYTF	TGCGCCAGCAGCTTGGAAGGAGACTATGGCTACACCTTC
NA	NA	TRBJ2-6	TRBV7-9	CAIPPIAPRDSGANVLTF	TGTGCCATCCCGCCAATAGCGCCACGGGACTCTGGGGCCAACGTCCTGACTTTC
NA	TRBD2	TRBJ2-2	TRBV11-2	CASSPAGAGAGELFF	TGTGCCAGCAGCCCAGCGGGAGCGGGCGCCGGGGAGCTGTTTTTT
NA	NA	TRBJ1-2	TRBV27	CASSQHWAGVGYTF	TGTGCCAGCAGTCAACACTGGGCAGGGGTTGGCTACACCTTC
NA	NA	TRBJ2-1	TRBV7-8	CASSFFSSYNEQFF	TGTGCCAGCAGCTTCTTTAGTTCCTACAATGAGCAGTTCTTC
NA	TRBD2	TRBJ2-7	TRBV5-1	CASSLGGLAGNSYEQYF	TGCGCCAGCAGCTTGGGCGGACTAGCGGGTAACTCCTACGAGCAGTACTTC
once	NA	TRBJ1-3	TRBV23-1	CASSQFFRNHRGNTIYF	TGCGCCAGCAGTCAATTTTTCAGGAACCACCGCGGAAACACCATATATTTT
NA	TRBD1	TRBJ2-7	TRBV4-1	CASSLGTGGREQYF	TGCGCCAGCAGCCTTGGGACAGGGGGTCGGGAGCAGTACTTC
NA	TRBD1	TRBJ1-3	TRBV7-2	CASSLAGTDSGNTIYF	TGTGCCAGCAGCTTAGCCGGGACAGACTCTGGAAACACCATATATTTT
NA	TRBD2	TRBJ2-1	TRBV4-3	CASSQDRTSGTYNEQFF	TGCGCCAGCAGCCAAGATAGGACTAGCGGGACCTACAATGAGCAGTTCTTC
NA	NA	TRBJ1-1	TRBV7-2	CASSLALSGAYTEAFF	TGTGCCAGCAGCTTAGCGCTCTCAGGGGCTTACACTGAAGCTTTCTTT
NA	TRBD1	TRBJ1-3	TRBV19	CASSANNRGTSGNTIYF	TGTGCCAGTAGTGCTAACAACAGGGGAACGAGTGGAAACACCATATATTTT
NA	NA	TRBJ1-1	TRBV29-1	CSVGGEKAFF	TGCAGCGTTGGTGGGGAGAAAGCTTTCTTT
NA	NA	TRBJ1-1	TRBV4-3	CASSLSNSGTEAFF	TGCGCCAGCAGCCTCTCAAATTCCGGGACAGAAGCTTTCTTT
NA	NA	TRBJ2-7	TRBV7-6	CASSLSAYSSYEQYF	TGTGCCAGCAGCTTATCAGCGTATAGCTCCTACGAGCAGTACTTC
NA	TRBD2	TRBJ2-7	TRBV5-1	CASRTLAGGPYEQYF	TGCGCCAGCAGGACCCTAGCGGGAGGTCCCTACGAGCAGTACTTC
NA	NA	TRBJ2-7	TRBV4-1	CASSQGGTFSYEQYF	TGCGCCAGCAGCCAAGGAGGGACTTTCTCCTACGAGCAGTACTTC
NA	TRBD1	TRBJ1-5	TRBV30	CAWTTGPNQPQHF	TGTGCCTGGACGACAGGGCCCAATCAGCCCCAGCATTTT
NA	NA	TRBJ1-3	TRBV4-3	CASSQEALSGNTIYF	TGCGCCAGCAGCCAAGAGGCCCTCTCTGGAAACACCATATATTTT
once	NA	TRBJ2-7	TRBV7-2	CASSVPPREKKYF	TGTGCCAGCAGCGTACCCCCGAGGGAAAAGAAGTACTTC
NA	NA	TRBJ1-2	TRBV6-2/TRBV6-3	CASSYSRIEGSYGYTF	TGTGCCAGCAGTTACTCGAGGATAGAGGGTTCCTATGGCTACACCTTC
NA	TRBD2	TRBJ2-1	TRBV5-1	CASSLEGGRASNEQFF	TGCGCCAGCAGCTTGGAAGGCGGGAGGGCCTCCAATGAGCAGTTCTTC
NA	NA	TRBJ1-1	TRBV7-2	CASSSGADKTEAFF	TGTGCCAGCAGCTCAGGGGCGGATAAGACTGAAGCTTTCTTT
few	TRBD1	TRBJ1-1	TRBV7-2	CASSAQGANTEAFF	TGTGCCAGCAGCGCCCAGGGGGCCAACACTGAAGCTTTCTTT
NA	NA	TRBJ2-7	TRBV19	CASPFPPTGASYEQYF	TGTGCCAGCCCGTTCCCCCCCACAGGAGCCTCCTACGAGCAGTACTTC
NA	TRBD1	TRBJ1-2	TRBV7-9	CASSFEGLEGAANGYTF	TGTGCCAGCAGCTTCGAGGGGTTGGAGGGGGCGGCGAATGGCTACACCTTC
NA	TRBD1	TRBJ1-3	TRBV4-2	CASSPGGQGDGNTIYF	TGTGCCAGCAGCCCTGGGGGACAGGGTGACGGAAACACCATATATTTT
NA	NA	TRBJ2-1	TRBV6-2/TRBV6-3	CASSNPPVNEQFF	TGTGCCAGCAGTAATCCTCCCGTTAATGAGCAGTTCTTC